This TCR beta chain derives from a study of human T cells and chemical hapten exposure. In the study overall: Donors were sensitized with 2% DPC on the upper inner arm. There were per-sample TCR yield variations, arising mainly from small pooled library volume differences.

Noted time point: pre-sensitization, week 0. The treatment: therapeutic diphenylcyclopropenone sensitization with weekly scalp DPC. Donors, patients with alopecia ranging from 18 to 70 years old and judged suitable for DPC, provided samples. The V gene lost 5 bases and the J gene lost 4 bases, with 11 bases spanning the gap. Germline lookup yields CDR1 SGHTA and CDR2 FQGNSA. CDR3 size: 13 residues. The sample holds many counts of this clonotype. TCRdb re-analysed the RACE reads in MiXCR, keeping a single row per CDR3 protein. The sample yields tens of thousands of distinct CDR3 sequences, 12% seen once.

The receptor was isolated from a woman under 40 with alopecia areata. Some clones in this sample may be carry-over from other donors' samples. The sample consisted of whole blood, taken in connection with sensitization to the hapten diphenylcyclopropenone (DPC). This chain uses TRBV7-2 with TRBJ1-2; D call uncertain. CDR3 nucleotide sequence: TGTGCCAGCAGCCGACGATACATCTATGGCTACACCTTC. Translated, it gives CASSRRYIYGYTF. The full variable domain, completed using reference TRBV7-2 and TRBJ1-2, is GAGVSQSPSNKVTEKGKDVELRCDPISGHTALYWYRQSLGQGLEFLIYFQGNSAPDKSGLPSDRFSAERTGGSVSTLTIQRTQQEDSAVYLCASSRRYIYGYTFGSGTRLTVV.